The rows below give T cell receptor beta chains drawn from one sample of a study of T cells in Graves' hyperthyroidism and ophthalmopathy. Each CDR3 protein gets one entry after TCRdb re-called the multiplex PCR reads with MiXCR. The table has roughly 700,000 distinct CDR3 sequences, 17% seen once. Sequenced material: blood. All receptors derive from a man over 45 with Graves' hyperthyroidism. Both conserved end residues are part of each CDR3. The D gene is left open where the match is weak. Clone size, where shown, is once, few, many, or a class for clones that have expanded.

NA,NA,TRBV11-2,TRBJ2-4,CASSLRFGVGVKNIQYF,TGTGCCAGCAGCTTAAGGTTCGGGGTTGGGGTCAAAAACATTCAGTACTTC
TRBD2,few,TRBV19,TRBJ2-7,CASSITSGRDEQYF,TGTGCCAGTAGTATAACTAGCGGGAGAGACGAGCAGTACTTC
NA,few,TRBV24-1,TRBJ2-2,CATSMLEVGELFF,TGTGCCACCAGTATGTTAGAGGTCGGGGAGCTGTTTTTT
TRBD1,NA,TRBV5-1,TRBJ2-1,CASSGGTGVAYNEQFF,TGCGCCAGCAGCGGAGGGACAGGGGTTGCCTACAATGAGCAGTTCTTC
TRBD1,few,TRBV10-3,TRBJ1-2,CAISGAGGSGEYGYTF,TGTGCCATCAGTGGGGCAGGGGGCTCGGGTGAATATGGCTACACCTTC
TRBD2,NA,TRBV7-9,TRBJ2-1,CARSGTSGANEQFF,TGTGCCAGGTCCGGGACTAGCGGAGCCAATGAGCAGTTCTTC
NA,NA,TRBV7-9,TRBJ2-5,CASSLSTGKETQYF,TGTGCCAGCAGCTTATCAACGGGAAAAGAGACCCAGTACTTC
NA,NA,TRBV28,TRBJ2-2,CASRATFGDTGELFF,TGTGCCAGCAGGGCGACTTTTGGGGACACCGGGGAGCTGTTTTTT
NA,NA,TRBV5-1,TRBJ2-7,CASSLTGGGESYEQYF,TGCGCCAGCAGCTTGACGGGGGGCGGGGAATCCTACGAGCAGTACTTC
NA,many,TRBV11-2,TRBJ1-1,CASSLGEGTEAFF,TGTGCCAGCAGCTTAGGGGAGGGGACTGAAGCTTTCTTT